The subject of this entry is one TCR beta chain. What it binds is not known. Every patient underwent thyroid surgery untreated. V was shortened by 7 bases and J by 1 base, with 14 bases between the two germline ends. CDR1 is MDHEN and CDR2 is SYDVKM in the germline V gene. The CDR3 runs 14 residues. These data come from a study of metastatic and nonmetastatic thyroid tumors. At the level of the study: Comparison of repertoires was carried out across blood and tumor or nodule tissue from malignant and benign thyroid patients.

In the original processing: Clinicopathological groups supplied CDR3 differences that were used to build a distant-metastasis classifier for papillary thyroid cancer. TCRdb reprocessed the PCR reads via MiXCR. TCRdb, not the original authors, processed these V and J calls. This repertoire shows 35,000 to 50,000 clones, roughly 19% found once; its top ten account for 15% to 20%. General study results and limits: TCR beta diversity was reportedly significantly higher in malignant thyroid tumors than benign nodules, in blood and tumor.

The receptor comes from a female donor with papillary thyroid cancer or a benign thyroid nodule (not recorded which). Some clones in this sample may be carry-over from other donors' samples. The chain combines TRBV28 with TRBJ2-7; D ambiguous. Specimen: blood. The CDR3 region is CASISESVSYEQYF. The CDR3 DNA follows: TGTGCCAGCATTTCGGAGTCAGTGTCCTACGAGCAGTACTTC.